The 22 T cell receptor beta chains below were found in one sample sequenced in a study of CD8 T cells in ankylosing spondylitis. Overall study findings and caveats: Within ankylosing spondylitis blood, a TCR beta motif made up of seven or eight highly homologous variants appeared to be characteristic.

Their specific antigens are unknown. Each CDR3 protein is one row after TCRdb ran MiXCR on the 5' RACE reads. The sample yields around 490,000 distinct CDR3 sequences, under 5.5% seen once. The source material was blood, either unsorted or a sorted T cell fraction (not recorded which). The receptors come from a male donor with ankylosing spondylitis.

At least ten counts were recorded for this clonotype. The V gene is TRBV9, the J gene TRBJ1-6; D possibly corresponds to TRBD1 (5 bases). V lost 3 bases to trimming and J lost 7 bases, with 11 bases between them. This CDR3 comprises 14 residues. Germline CDR1 reads SGDLS; CDR2 reads YYNGEE. CDR3 DNA: TGTGCCAGCAGCGAGGGACTGACGAATTCACCCCTCCACTTT. Translating it yields CASSEGLTNSPLHF.

This clonotype was counted at least ten times. The chain employs TRBV6-1 and TRBJ1-5; 11 bases fit TRBD1. Germline V gene data show CDR1 as MNHNS and CDR2 as SASEGT. The CDR3 is made up of 15 amino acids. Losses at the gene ends were 5 bases for V and 7 bases for J; bases not matched to a gene: 7. As DNA, the CDR3 is TGTGCCAGCAGTACCCGGGGACAGGGGGACCAGCCCCAGCATTTT. Residues: CASSTRGQGDQPQHF.

About this clonotype itself: A much larger clone lies one base from this, so it may be a read error. The CDR3 region has the DNA TGCAGCGTGCTCGGACGGATGAACAGTGAAGCTTTCTTT. As protein: CSVLGRMNSEAFF. This rearrangement joins TRBV29-1 to TRBJ1-1; no reliable D call. The germline CDR1 and CDR2 sequences are SQVTM and ANQGSEA. The CDR3 length is 13 residues. The whole variable domain, filled in from reference TRBV29-1 and TRBJ1-1, reads SAVISQKPSRDICQRGTSLTIQCQVDSQVTMMFWYRQQPGQSLTLIATANQGSEATYESGFVIDKFPISRPNLTFSTLTVSNMSPEDSSIYLCSVLGRMNSEAFFGQGTRLTVV.

This clonotype was counted ten times or more. The chain employs TRBV7-6 and TRBJ2-7; no clear D. V was pared by 1 base and J by 9 bases, with 19 bases between. The germline CDR1 and CDR2 sequences are SGHVS and FNYEAQ. This CDR3 spans 15 amino acids. The CDR3 spells CASSLGRDGLTVQYF. The CDR3 region has the DNA TGTGCCAGCAGCTTAGGCCGAGACGGCCTCACCGTGCAGTACTTC.

This clonotype was counted at least ten times. The chain recombines TRBV5-1 with TRBJ1-1; a weak D match, TRBD1 (5 bases). V lost 6 bases and J lost 1, with 10 bases in between. The CDR3 totals 13 residues. Germline values: CDR1 SGHRS, CDR2 YFSETQ. CDR3 region: CASTQGPNTEAFF. CDR3 nucleotides: TGCGCCAGCACCCAGGGACCGAACACTGAAGCTTTCTTT.

There are many counts of this clonotype. V and J are TRBV9 and TRBJ2-7; D is undetermined. The ends were cut back, 6 bases at V and 4 bases at J, with 17 bases in the middle. In germline, CDR1 is SGDLS, CDR2 YYNGEE. The CDR3 has 14 residues. DNA for the CDR3: TGTGCCAGCAACCTTTCCCCGAATCAATACGAGCAGTACTTC. Amino acid sequence: CASNLSPNQYEQYF.

This clonotype has more than one count but fewer than ten. This rearrangement joins TRBV6-1 to TRBJ2-3; 13 bases map to TRBD2. This CDR3 is built from 16 residues. After removal of 5 bases from V and 3 bases from J, the junction contained 5 bases not matched to a gene. Germline-derived CDR1 and CDR2 are MNHNS and SASEGT. The CDR3 DNA follows: TGTGCCAGCAGTCAGGGGACTAGCGGGATAACAGATACGCAGTATTTT. The encoded protein is CASSQGTSGITDTQYF.

This clonotype has at least ten counts. J is TRBJ1-2 and V is TRBV18, with 7 bases that match TRBD1. The CDR3 loop spans 16 amino acids. V was clipped by 1 base and J by 6 bases; unmatched bases: 11. Germline lookup yields CDR1 KGHSH and CDR2 LQKENI. In DNA, the CDR3 is TGTGCCAGCTCACCACAGCGACAGGGAGGGTATAATGGCTACACCTTC. Residues: CASSPQRQGGYNGYTF.

This clonotype has more than one count but fewer than ten. The chain carries TRBV11-2 and TRBJ2-4; 8 nucleotides line up with TRBD2. Unmatched junction bases numbered 15, after V lost 4 bases and J lost 7 bases. The V gene's germline CDR1 is SGHAT and CDR2 FQNNGV. The CDR3 has 17 amino acids. CDR3 coding DNA: TGTGCCAGCAGCTCCCAGCCCCCGGGACTAGTTACGAACATTCAGTACTTC. Its translation is CASSSQPPGLVTNIQYF.

This clonotype was seen repeatedly, ten times or more. The chain is built from TRBV10-3 and TRBJ2-7; 9 bases align to TRBD1. V was pared by 7 bases and J by 3 bases, with 19 bases of the junction left unmatched. CDR3 length: 18 residues. Germline lookup yields CDR1 ENHRY and CDR2 SYGVKD. CDR3 protein: CAITIGGQGGFGVYEQYF. For the CDR3, the DNA is TGTGCCATCACCATAGGGGGACAGGGAGGTTTTGGGGTCTACGAGCAGTACTTC.

This clonotype turned up a few times. The rearrangement links TRBV5-1 to TRBJ2-6, with D hard to call. Trimming took off 3 bases at V and 5 bases at J, with 9 bases between the two ends. The CDR3 has 14 amino acids. Germline values: CDR1 SGHRS, CDR2 YFSETQ. The CDR3 sequence is CASSSDSWANVLTF. Written as DNA, the CDR3 is TGCGCCAGCAGCTCCGATAGCTGGGCCAACGTCCTGACTTTC.

This clonotype was found many times. V and J are TRBV6-1 and TRBJ2-1, with 10 bases fitting TRBD1. This CDR3 comprises 16 residues. Germline V CDR1 and CDR2: MNHNS, SASEGT. J was trimmed by 9 bases and V by 6 bases; bases with no gene match: 14. CDR3 nucleotide sequence: TGTGCCAGCAGGCGCACACCGGGACAGGGGAAAAGTGAGCAGTTCTTC. Translating it yields CASRRTPGQGKSEQFF.

Worth noting for this clonotype: One end of the junction fails to match germline, which may point to a read error. The chain couples TRBV7-2 to TRBJ1-1, with 9 bases aligning to TRBD1. This CDR3 comprises 16 residues. Germline CDR1 and CDR2: SGHTA and FQGNSA. The CDR3 DNA reads as TGTGCCAGCAGCTTAGGGGACAGGGTTTACGGCACTAAAGCTTTCTTT. The encoded protein is CASSLGDRVYGTKAFF.

The chain couples TRBV6-6 to TRBJ2-7, with D tentatively TRBD2 (6 bases). Germline CDR1 MNHNY, CDR2 SVGAGI (reference sequence). V lost 7 bases, J lost 4 bases, and 14 bases lay in between. This CDR3 region has 13 residues. CDR3 loop: CASTTGLKYEQYF. Written as DNA, the CDR3 is TGTGCCAGCACTACGGGACTGAAGTACGAGCAGTACTTC.

This clonotype was observed many times. The genes are TRBV13 and TRBJ2-1; D is unclear. Deletions cut 5 bases from V and 10 bases from J, with 15 bases between. The CDR3 totals 13 residues. Germline lookup yields CDR1 PRHDT and CDR2 FYEKMQ (reference sequence). CDR3 DNA sequence: TGTGCCAGCAGCCACGGGCAATATGGGGAGCAGTTCTTC. It yields the protein CASSHGQYGEQFF.

Ten or more counts support this clonotype. The chain recombines TRBV20-1 with TRBJ1-1; D may be TRBD1 (5 bases). V was trimmed by 4 bases and J by 1 base, leaving 10 bases between them. Germline CDR1 and CDR2: DFQATT and SNEGSKA (reference sequence). There are 13 residues in the CDR3. The CDR3 sequence: CSATLGANTEAFF. The CDR3 DNA sequence: TGCAGTGCTACCCTCGGGGCGAACACTGAAGCTTTCTTT.

This clonotype was recorded at least ten times. The DNA of the CDR3 is TGTGCCAGCTCCGGACGGACCTCTGGGGCCAACGTCCTGACTTTC. It is translated as CASSGRTSGANVLTF. The V and J genes are TRBV18 and TRBJ2-6, with unresolved D. Germline V CDR1 and CDR2: KGHSH, LQKENI. The CDR3 loop spans 15 amino acids. Trimming removed 6 bases at V and 0 bases at J, with 9 bases between.

This clonotype was seen many times. V gene TRBV6-5 combines with J gene TRBJ2-3, with D unclear. Trimming took off 0 bases at V and 9 bases at J, with 4 bases between the two ends. The germline V gene has CDR1 MNHEY and CDR2 SVGAGI. The CDR3 is 11 amino acids. DNA of the CDR3: TGTGCCAGCAGTTACTCAAACACGCAGTATTTT. Amino acid sequence: CASSYSNTQYF.

This clonotype was observed at least ten times. This sequence joins TRBV20-1 and TRBJ2-1; 8 positions agree with TRBD2. CDR1 and CDR2 (germline): DFQATT, SNEGSKA (reference sequence). This CDR3 spans 13 amino acids. With V trimmed by 5 bases and J by 5 bases, 5 bases remained unmatched. The CDR3 nucleotides read TGCAGTGCTCATCCGGGGGGGGACAATGAGCAGTTCTTC. It encodes CSAHPGGDNEQFF.

In this sample, this clonotype turned up many times. The chain recombines TRBV20-1 with TRBJ2-5; D gene unclear. From germline, CDR1 is DFQATT and CDR2 SNEGSKA (reference sequence). There are 10 residues in the CDR3. V lost 7 bases, J lost 0 bases, and 3 bases lay in between. CDR3 region: CSVDQETQYF. The DNA of the CDR3 is TGCAGTGTTGACCAAGAGACCCAGTACTTC.

This clonotype was detected ten times or more. This rearrangement joins TRBV7-8 to TRBJ1-5; D gene uncertain. Germline values: CDR1 SGHVS, CDR2 FQNEAQ. The V gene lost 5 bases and the J gene lost 1 base, with 15 bases spanning the gap. The length of the CDR3 is 16 residues. CDR3 in amino acids: CASSQRSRQSNQPQHF. The CDR3 DNA sequence: TGTGCCAGCAGCCAACGAAGTCGGCAGAGCAATCAGCCCCAGCATTTT.

This clonotype was counted ten times or more. The rearrangement joins TRBV5-1 to TRBJ2-3; D remains unclear. This CDR3 comprises 14 residues. The germline V gene has CDR1 SGHRS and CDR2 YFSETQ. The V gene lost 3 bases and the J gene lost 2 bases, with 10 bases spanning the gap. The CDR3 nucleotides read TGCGCCAGCAGCTCGGATACGTACACAGATACGCAGTATTTT. Translated: CASSSDTYTDTQYF. Drawing the rest from reference TRBV5-1 and TRBJ2-3, the complete variable domain is KAGVTQTPRYLIKTRGQQVTLSCSPISGHRSVSWYQQTPGQGLQFLFEYFSETQRNKGNFPGRFSGRQFSNSRSEMNVSTLELGDSALYLCASSSDTYTDTQYFGPGTRLTVL.